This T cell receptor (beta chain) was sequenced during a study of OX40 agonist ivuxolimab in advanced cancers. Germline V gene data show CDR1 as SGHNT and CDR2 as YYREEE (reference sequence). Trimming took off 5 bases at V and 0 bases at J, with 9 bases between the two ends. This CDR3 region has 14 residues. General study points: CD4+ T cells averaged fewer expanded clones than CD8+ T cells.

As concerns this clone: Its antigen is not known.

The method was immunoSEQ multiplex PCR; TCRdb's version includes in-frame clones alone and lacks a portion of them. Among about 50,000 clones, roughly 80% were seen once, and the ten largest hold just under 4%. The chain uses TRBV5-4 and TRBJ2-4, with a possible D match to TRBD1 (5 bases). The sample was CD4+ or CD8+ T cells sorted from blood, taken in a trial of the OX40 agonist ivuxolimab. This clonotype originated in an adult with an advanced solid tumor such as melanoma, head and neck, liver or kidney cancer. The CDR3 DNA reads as TGTGCCAGCAGGACAGATCTAGCCAAAAACATTCAGTACTTC. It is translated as CASRTDLAKNIQYF. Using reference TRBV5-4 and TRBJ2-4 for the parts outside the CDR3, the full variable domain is ETGVTQSPTHLIKTRGQQVTLRCSSQSGHNTVSWYQQALGQGPQFIFQYYREEENGRGNFPPRFSGLQFPNYSSELNVNALELDDSALYLCASRTDLAKNIQYFGAGTRLSVL.